This T cell receptor (beta chain) was sequenced for a study of human T cells and chemical hapten exposure. Study-level information: TCR yield per sample varied, mainly due to pooled library volumes.

From whole blood left unfractionated, total RNA was extracted. This clonotype was observed a handful of times. The antigen remains unidentified. Unique molecular identifiers were attached to individual cDNA molecules within the library. Under the authors' procedure: A typical sample had roughly 96,000 TCRs, with about 20,000 to 750,000 overall. TCRdb analysed the 5' RACE reads with MiXCR anew, one entry per CDR3 protein. The V and J calls shown here were made by TCRdb, not taken from the authors' results. The data contain around 100,000 distinct CDR3 sequences, approximately 19% of them singletons. The CDR3 consists of 14 residues. Germline-derived CDR1 and CDR2 are MGHRA and YSYEKL. Trimming took 0 bases from V and 7 from J, leaving 12 bases between them. Study-wide results and limits: High-frequency TCRs, those above 1 in 1000, stayed the same after DPC sensitization.

The TCR comes from a human donor in good health. The chain is built from TRBV4-1 and TRBJ2-5; D remains ambiguous. This CDR3 is CASSQDPGGATQYF. CDR3 nucleotides: TGCGCCAGCAGCCAAGATCCGGGCGGCGCGACCCAGTACTTC.